This T cell receptor (beta chain) was identified in a study of EBV T-cell therapy then PD-1 blockade in nasopharyngeal carcinoma. In the case of this clone: Its matching antigen is unknown.

V was trimmed by 1 base and J by 2 bases, leaving 12 bases between them. CDR3 length: 17 amino acids. Germline values: CDR1 MNHNS, CDR2 SASEGT. TCRdb's copy holds only in-frame clones and misses some; the assay was immunoSEQ multiplex PCR. This table holds tens of thousands of clones, about 79% found once. Noted treatment: AdE1-LMPpoly-expanded autologous EBV-specific T-cell therapy followed by anti-PD-1 nivolumab. This sequence originates from a man aged 40-55 years with nasopharyngeal carcinoma. This specimen was CD8+ T cells from blood, taken at day -245 from a patient whose treatment included autologous EBV-specific T cells and nivolumab. This rearrangement joins TRBV6-1 to TRBJ1-6; a weak D match, TRBD1 (6 bases). The chain's CDR3 is CASSEVGAPAYNSPLHF. CDR3 coding DNA: TGTGCCAGCAGTGAAGTGGGGGCCCCGGCCTATAATTCACCCCTCCACTTT.